This TCR beta chain was observed in a study of CD8+CD57+ T cells in acquired aplastic anemia. Study details: Recorded DNA amounts for sorted CD4+ and CD8+ cells had an average of 3.2 ug.

This clonotype showed up many times. TCR beta VDJ and CDR3 profiling used genomic DNA as template. TCRdb ran MiXCR on the reads and lists one entry per CDR3 protein. The sample holds 130,000 or so distinct CDR3 sequences, 55% to 60% seen once. The V and J ends lost 5 bases and 4 bases, in that order; junction bases with no gene match: 7. The CDR3 extends over 14 amino acids. From germline, CDR1 is SGHTA and CDR2 FQGNSA. Flow cytometry had shown expanded CD8+CD57+ cells in the patients chosen for sequencing. Acquired aplastic anemia of severe grade affected all patients. The sequencing input was sorted CD4+, CD8+, or CD8+CD57+ T cells (not recorded which) from PBMCs. This chain joins TRBV7-2 and TRBJ1-2; 7 bases are a match to TRBD1. The sequence derives from a human donor with aplastic anemia. Here the CDR3 DNA reads TGTGCCAGCAGCCCAGGGACAGCGATCTATGGCTACACCTTC. Amino acid sequence: CASSPGTAIYGYTF.